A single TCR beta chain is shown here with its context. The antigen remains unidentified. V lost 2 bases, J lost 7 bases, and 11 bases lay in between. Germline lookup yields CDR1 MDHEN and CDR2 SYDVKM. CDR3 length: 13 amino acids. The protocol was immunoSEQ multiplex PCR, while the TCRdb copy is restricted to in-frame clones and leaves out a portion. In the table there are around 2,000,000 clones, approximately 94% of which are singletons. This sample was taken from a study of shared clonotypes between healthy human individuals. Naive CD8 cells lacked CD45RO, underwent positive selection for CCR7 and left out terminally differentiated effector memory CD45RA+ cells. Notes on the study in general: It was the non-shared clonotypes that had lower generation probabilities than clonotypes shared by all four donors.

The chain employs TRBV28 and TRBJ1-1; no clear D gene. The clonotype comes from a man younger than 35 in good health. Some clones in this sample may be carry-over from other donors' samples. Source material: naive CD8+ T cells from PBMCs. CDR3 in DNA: TGTGCCAGCAGTTTAGGAGAGGGCGGTGAAGCTTTCTTT. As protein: CASSLGEGGEAFF. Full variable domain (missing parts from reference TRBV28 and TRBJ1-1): DVKVTQSSRYLVKRTGEKVFLECVQDMDHENMFWYRQDPGLGLRLIYFSYDVKMKEKGDIPEGYSVSREKKERFSLILESASTNQTSMYLCASSLGEGGEAFFGQGTRLTVV.